Each of the 14 T cell receptor beta chains below was sequenced from the same sample in a study of CD8 T cells in Susac syndrome. Random hexamers were used to reverse transcribe the RNA input (roughly 0.5 to 1 ug). A single record per CDR3 protein comes from TCRdb applying MiXCR to the immunoSEQ multiplex PCR reads. This sample yields approximately 150,000 distinct CDR3 sequences, of which approximately 94% are seen a single time; 0.08% to 0.095% belongs to the top ten. What was sequenced was CD4+ T cells from PBMCs. The receptor set was obtained from a human donor with multiple sclerosis.

The chain is built from TRBV4-3 and TRBJ2-3, with 10 bases identical to TRBD2. The V and J ends lost 4 bases and 3 bases, in that order; junction bases with no gene match: 4. Germline-derived CDR1 and CDR2 are LGHNA and YSLEER. The CDR3 totals 15 residues. The CDR3 bases are TGCGCCAGCAGCCCTATAGCGGGAGGAACAGATACGCAGTATTTT. It is translated as CASSPIAGGTDTQYF.

The CDR3 region is CASSSYRGQGTEAFF. The CDR3 DNA sequence: TGTGCCAGCAGCTCCTACAGGGGGCAGGGAACTGAAGCTTTCTTT. The gene calls are TRBV11-2 and TRBJ1-1, with 9 bases identical to TRBD1. The germline V gene encodes CDR1 SGHAT and CDR2 FQNNGV. V was pared by 4 bases and J by 5 bases, with 8 bases of the junction left unmatched. The CDR3 totals 15 residues.

This CDR3 is CSVAGQGYGYTF. The CDR3 DNA reads as TGCAGCGTTGCCGGACAGGGGTATGGCTACACCTTC. The chain has TRBV29-1 and TRBJ1-2; 9 nucleotides line up with TRBD1. The CDR3 length is 12 residues. The germline gives CDR1 SQVTM, CDR2 ANQGSEA. V dropped 4 bases and J dropped 5; count of bases not matched to a gene: 2.

The chain carries TRBV18 and TRBJ2-2; D is perhaps TRBD1 or TRBD2 (6 bases each). The V end was cut by 4 bases, the J end by 6 bases, with 12 bases between. The CDR3 sequence is 14 residues long. Per germline, CDR1 KGHSH and CDR2 LQKENI. The CDR3 sequence is CASSLGGEAGELFF. CDR3 nucleotide sequence: TGTGCCAGCTCACTCGGGGGCGAGGCCGGGGAGCTGTTTTTT.

The V and J genes are TRBV29-1 and TRBJ2-1; maybe TRBD1 (5 bases). V dropped 7 bases and J dropped 2 bases, with 15 bases sitting between them. Germline V CDR1 and CDR2: SQVTM, ANQGSEA. The CDR3 is 14 amino acids. The CDR3 DNA follows: TGCAGCGCCGCAGGGATTTTCCCCTACAATGAGCAGTTCTTC. This sequence encodes CSAAGIFPYNEQFF.

A single count supports this clonotype. The chain carries TRBV20-1 and TRBJ1-5, with 7 bases matching TRBD1. Germline values: CDR1 DFQATT, CDR2 SNEGSKA (reference sequence). This CDR3 spans 14 amino acids. V trimming: 3 bases; J trimming: 5 bases; junction bases outside the gene matches: 7. This CDR3 reads CSARGRDSYQPQHF. CDR3 nucleotide sequence: TGCAGTGCTAGGGGTCGGGACAGCTATCAGCCCCAGCATTTT.

CDR3 bases: TGTGCCTCCACGGCGACTAGAGGCCGCCACGAGCAGTACTTC. Translated: CASTATRGRHEQYF. The chain couples TRBV6-1 to TRBJ2-7, with D possibly matching TRBD2 (6 bases). From germline, CDR1 is MNHNS and CDR2 SASEGT. The germline V and J ends were trimmed by 11 bases and 5 bases, with 22 bases remaining between them. CDR3 length: 14 amino acids.

The rearrangement uses TRBV6-1 and TRBJ1-5; no reliable D call. Trimming cost V 4 bases and J 4 bases, with 11 bases left between them. This CDR3 has 14 amino acids. Germline CDR1 and CDR2: MNHNS and SASEGT. In nucleotides, the CDR3 is TGTGCCAGCAGTGTTGTCGGGTCTAATCAGCCCCAGCATTTT. Protein product: CASSVVGSNQPQHF.

The rearrangement uses TRBV2 and TRBJ1-3; D might be TRBD1 (6 bases). This CDR3 has 17 residues. CDR1 is SNHLY, CDR2 FYNNEI, per germline. The V gene lost 5 bases and the J gene lost 4 bases, with 21 bases spanning the gap. CDR3 amino acids: CASSPGAGTTSGNTIYF. The DNA for the CDR3 is TGTGCCAGCAGTCCGGGGGCAGGCACAACCTCAGGAAACACCATATATTTT.

The rearrangement joins TRBV6-2 or TRBV6-3 to TRBJ2-6, with no clear D. The germline V gene has CDR1 MNHEY and CDR2 SVGEGT. V gave up 8 bases and J gave up 4 bases, with 9 bases separating them. There are 13 residues in the CDR3. CDR3 coding DNA: TGTGCCAGCGGAACTTCGGGGGCCAACGTCCTGACTTTC. It translates to CASGTSGANVLTF.

The gene calls are TRBV12-3 or TRBV12-4 and TRBJ1-4; D gene unclear. CDR3 length: 13 residues. Deletions cut 6 bases from V and 5 bases from J, with 10 bases between. CDR3 nucleotides: TGTGCCAGCAGATCAATGGAGAATGAAAAACTGTTTTTT. This codes for CASRSMENEKLFF.

The rearrangement uses TRBV2 and TRBJ1-2; 7 positions match TRBD1. Trimming at V came to 5 bases and at J to 3 bases, leaving 3 bases not matched to a gene. Germline lookup yields CDR1 SNHLY and CDR2 FYNNEI. The CDR3 totals 13 residues. The CDR3 here is CASSLGQDYGYTF. The CDR3 DNA reads as TGTGCCAGCAGTCTTGGACAGGACTATGGCTACACCTTC. Variable domain in full (rest from reference TRBV2 and TRBJ1-2): EPEVTQTPSHQVTQMGQEVILRCVPISNHLYFYWYRQILGQKVEFLVSFYNNEISEKSEIFDDQFSVERPDGSNFTLKIRSTKLEDSAMYFCASSLGQDYGYTFGSGTRLTVV.

V gene TRBV18 combines with J gene TRBJ2-1, with D unclear. V lost 8 bases and J lost 7, with 18 bases in between. CDR3 length: 14 residues. CDR1 and CDR2 (germline): KGHSH, LQKENI. In DNA form, the CDR3 reads TGTGCCAGCCAACCTAGACCCCCGAGAAATGAGCAGTTCTTC. Amino acids: CASQPRPPRNEQFF. Based on the CDR3 plus reference TRBV18 and TRBJ2-1, the full variable domain is NAGVMQNPRHLVRRRGQEARLRCSPMKGHSHVYWYRQLPEEGLKFMVYLQKENIIDESGMPKERFSAEFPKEGPSILRIQQVVRGDSAAYFCASQPRPPRNEQFFGPGTRLTVL.

This clonotype is a singleton in its sample. This chain connects TRBV28 to TRBJ2-3; TRBD2 agrees at 9 bases. This CDR3 has 16 amino acids. Germline CDR1 and CDR2: MDHEN and SYDVKM. The trim removed 7 bases at V and 2 bases at J, leaving 10 bases unmatched. In nucleotides, the CDR3 is TGTGCCAGCACCCCCTTAGCGGGAGTCATCACAGATACGCAGTATTTT. Its protein product is CASTPLAGVITDTQYF.